The 15 T cell receptor beta chains below come from one sample, sequenced in a study of blood T cell repertoires in COVID-19. Generated by immunoSEQ multiplex PCR, the TCRdb table keeps only in-frame clones and is missing some. The sample consists of 250,000 or so clones, 88% of them appearing once. The specimen was peripheral blood. The origin of the receptors is a man older than 75 with acute or convalescent COVID-19.

The V call is TRBV6-5, the J call TRBJ1-5, with D perhaps TRBD1 (5 bases). Germline V CDR1 and CDR2: MNHEY, SVGAGI. This CDR3 contains 13 residues. The V end was cut by 5 bases, the J end by 7 bases, with 12 bases between. CDR3 in DNA: TGTGCCAGCAGTAAGCAGGGAAGCCAGCCCCAGCATTTT. Translation: CASSKQGSQPQHF.

V gene TRBV6-1 combines with J gene TRBJ2-1; 7 bases map to TRBD2. Unmatched junction bases numbered 12, after V lost 0 bases and J lost 4 bases. The CDR3 length is 18 residues. Germline-derived CDR1 and CDR2 are MNHNS and SASEGT. CDR3 in amino acids: CASSEAGAGSLKYNEQFF. CDR3 in DNA: TGTGCCAGCAGTGAAGCCGGAGCGGGATCTTTAAAGTACAATGAGCAGTTCTTC.

CDR3 region: CASGSYEQYF. The CDR3, as DNA: TGTGCCAGCGGCAGCTACGAGCAGTACTTC. V gene TRBV6-6 combines with J gene TRBJ2-7; D gene uncertain. Trimming removed 8 bases at V and 3 bases at J, with 5 bases between. The germline gives CDR1 MNHNY, CDR2 SVGAGI (reference sequence). The CDR3 loop spans 10 amino acids.

The gene calls are TRBV6-1 and TRBJ1-6; the match to TRBD1 covers 7 bases. Germline V gene sequence: CDR1 MNHNS, CDR2 SASEGT. The V gene end was trimmed by 4 bases and the J gene end by 0 bases; junction bases not matched to a gene: 6. The CDR3 sequence is 17 residues long. The DNA for the CDR3 is TGTGCCAGCAGTGCCCCCAGGGGGAGCTCCTATAATTCACCCCTCCACTTT. This translates into CASSAPRGSSYNSPLHF.

The V and J genes are TRBV29-1 and TRBJ1-2; perhaps TRBD1 as D (6 bases). This CDR3 has 13 residues. Germline assignment: CDR1 SQVTM and CDR2 ANQGSEA. Trimming cost V 3 bases and J 9 bases, with 17 bases left between them. As DNA, the CDR3 is TGCAGCGTTGAGTCTGGGGGGGCAGATAGCTACACCTTC. Protein sequence: CSVESGGADSYTF.

The chain uses TRBV6-5 and TRBJ1-6; possible D gene TRBD1, 6 bases. Trimming removed 6 bases from V and 8 bases from J, with 14 bases in between. CDR3 length: 14 amino acids. CDR1 and CDR2 (germline): MNHEY, SVGAGI. This CDR3 is CASRSRTEDSPLHF. Written as DNA, the CDR3 is TGTGCCAGCAGATCTCGGACAGAGGATTCACCCCTCCACTTT.

This chain connects TRBV5-8 to TRBJ1-5; D remains unclear. Germline lookup yields CDR1 SGHTS and CDR2 YDEGEE. The CDR3 length is 14 residues. V lost 2 bases, J lost 11 bases, and 17 bases lay in between. This CDR3 reads CASSFAKKKRTQHF. The CDR3 DNA reads TGTGCCAGCAGCTTCGCGAAGAAAAAGAGGACCCAGCATTTT.

This chain links TRBV5-1 with TRBJ1-4; no firm D call. V was shortened by 1 base and J by 8 bases, with 18 bases between the two germline ends. Germline V CDR1 and CDR2: SGHRS, YFSETQ. This CDR3 spans 16 amino acids. The CDR3 bases are TGCGCCAGCAGCTTGTATCCGGGTTCCGGAGGGGAAAAACTGTTTTTT. It translates to CASSLYPGSGGEKLFF.

The chain is built from TRBV27 and TRBJ2-6, with D possibly TRBD1 on 5 matching bases. The CDR3 is made up of 16 amino acids. V lost 6 bases and J 0 bases, leaving 12 bases between the germline ends. Germline lookup yields CDR1 MNHEY and CDR2 SMNVEV (reference sequence). Here the CDR3 DNA reads TGTGCCAGCAGGCCTACCAGGGACTCTGGGGCCAACGTCCTGACTTTC. Protein: CASRPTRDSGANVLTF.

This chain joins TRBV9 and TRBJ2-1, with D uncertain. The CDR3 runs 13 residues. Germline CDR1 SGDLS, CDR2 YYNGEE. Trimming took off 2 bases at V and 4 bases at J, with 7 bases between the two ends. The chain's CDR3 is CASSVTVYNEQFF. The CDR3 DNA is TGTGCCAGCAGCGTCACTGTATACAATGAGCAGTTCTTC.

This sequence joins TRBV6-5 and TRBJ1-2; 7 nucleotides match TRBD1. CDR3 length: 16 amino acids. V gave up 0 bases and J gave up 0 bases; unmatched junction bases: 4. CDR1 is MNHEY and CDR2 is SVGAGI in the germline V gene. The DNA for the CDR3 is TGTGCCAGCAGTTACTCGGCGGGACAGCCTAACTATGGCTACACCTTC. Translation: CASSYSAGQPNYGYTF.

The CDR3 DNA follows: TGTGCCAGCAGTCCGCAGGGTCACGGCTACACCTTC. Protein product: CASSPQGHGYTF. The rearrangement links TRBV27 to TRBJ1-2, with a weak D call TRBD1 (5 bases). Trimming removed 5 bases from V and 8 bases from J, with 12 bases in between. The CDR3 runs 12 residues. Per germline, CDR1 MNHEY and CDR2 SMNVEV (reference sequence).

The CDR3 loop is CASSARDSNSPLHF. CDR3 nucleotide sequence: TGTGCCAGCTCGGCCCGGGACAGCAATTCACCCCTCCACTTT. This chain joins TRBV18 and TRBJ1-6; 7 bases map to TRBD1. This CDR3 has 14 residues. The germline V gene encodes CDR1 KGHSH and CDR2 LQKENI. V gave up 6 bases and J gave up 7 bases; unmatched junction bases: 6.

The chain joins TRBV28 to TRBJ1-5; a possible D gene is TRBD1 (5 bases). Germline assignment: CDR1 MDHEN and CDR2 SYDVKM. The CDR3 has 15 amino acids. Trimming cost V 4 bases and J 0 bases, with 10 bases left between them. The DNA of the CDR3 is TGTGCCAGCAGTTGGGGGGGTTTTAGCAATCAGCCCCAGCATTTT. Encoded protein: CASSWGGFSNQPQHF.

V usage is TRBV28 and J usage is TRBJ1-1, with D perhaps matching TRBD1 (6 bases). The germline gives CDR1 MDHEN, CDR2 SYDVKM. The CDR3 is 15 residues long. The V end was cut by 5 bases, the J end by 0 bases, with 13 bases between. CDR3 nucleotides: TGTGCCAGCAGTCCCTTGGACAGACTGAACACTGAAGCTTTCTTT. Translation gives CASSPLDRLNTEAFF.